The 5 T cell receptor beta chains given below trace back to one sample, sequenced in a study of T cells in Graves' hyperthyroidism and ophthalmopathy. Amplification of TCR beta CDR3 regions was performed using RNA transcripts as template. Using the HTBI primer set, a first-round RT-PCR was run on the TCR CDR3. MiXCR was run by TCRdb on the multiplex PCR reads, yielding one entry per CDR3 protein. Counted here are about 680,000 distinct CDR3 sequences, over 35% occurring once; the ten biggest clones make up less than 35%. Sequenced input: blood. These receptors were taken from a woman aged 40 to 50 with Graves' hyperthyroidism.

The chain has TRBV2 and TRBJ2-7; 8 bases agree with TRBD1. The J segment lost 5 bases and the V segment lost 8 bases, leaving 20 bases of the junction unmatched. CDR3 length equals 17 residues. Germline V gene data show CDR1 as SNHLY and CDR2 as FYNNEI. This CDR3 is CASVERAADRDGDEQYF. CDR3 DNA sequence: TGTGCCAGCGTTGAAAGGGCCGCGGACAGGGACGGCGACGAGCAGTACTTC.

V gene TRBV12-3 or TRBV12-4 combines with J gene TRBJ1-5; D may be TRBD1 (6 bases). The CDR3 has 15 residues. V lost 2 bases, J lost 9 bases, and 17 bases lay in between. The CDR3 sequence is CASSLRASGVWPQHF. The CDR3 coding sequence is TGTGCCAGCAGTTTAAGAGCATCAGGGGTATGGCCCCAGCATTTT.

This clonotype was recorded a few times. The chain recombines TRBV6-5 with TRBJ2-2; D might be TRBD1 or TRBD2, each matching 7 bases. Trimming took 6 bases from V and 7 from J, leaving 18 bases between them. The CDR3 sequence is 15 residues long. Germline loops: CDR1 MNHEY, CDR2 SVGAGI. The DNA for the CDR3 is TGTGCCAGCAGCCCGTGGGAGGGGGCGAGCGGGGAGCTGTTTTTT. Its translation is CASSPWEGASGELFF.

Turning to this clonotype: A much larger clonotype is one base distant, so this may be a read error. This chain joins TRBV7-9 and TRBJ2-2; maybe TRBD2 (6 bases). Germline loops: CDR1 SEHNR, CDR2 FQNEAQ (reference sequence). This CDR3 contains 17 residues. The CDR3 here is CASSRGRLEVNTGGLFF. CDR3 in DNA: TGTGCCAGCAGCAGAGGGAGACTAGAAGTTAACACCGGGGGGCTGTTTTTT.

This clonotype has ten or more counts. The chain has TRBV2 and TRBJ2-7; TRBD1 matches at 9 bases. Looked up from germline, CDR1 is SNHLY and CDR2 is FYNNEI. V shed 10 bases, J shed 5 bases, and the junction held 12 bases outside the gene matches. The CDR3 is made up of 14 amino acids. DNA for the CDR3: TGTGCCACCAGAGGGACAGGGAATCTCGACGAGCAGTACTTC. Encoded protein: CATRGTGNLDEQYF.